This passage covers 17 T cell receptor beta chains from one sample sequenced in a study of blood T cell repertoires in COVID-19. Libraries were prepared by immunoSEQ multiplex PCR; TCRdb keeps only in-frame clonotypes and omits some of them. This sample carries around 300,000 clones, 70% to 90% of them seen once, and the ten largest clones take less than 4.5%. The sample taken for sequencing was peripheral blood. Receptor source: a woman in her forties or fifties with active or convalescent COVID-19.

The rearrangement links TRBV6-1 to TRBJ1-5; D possibly corresponds to TRBD1 (6 bases). V gave up 2 bases and J gave up 0 bases, with 11 bases separating them. Germline CDR1 MNHNS, CDR2 SASEGT. CDR3 length: 16 residues. The CDR3 bases are TGTGCCAGCAGTGAAAGGGGGACGGCTAGCAATCAGCCCCAGCATTTT. Its protein is CASSERGTASNQPQHF.

V gene TRBV5-1 combines with J gene TRBJ1-2; the match to TRBD1 covers 7 bases. Germline V gives CDR1 SGHRS, CDR2 YFSETQ. The CDR3 runs to 14 residues. V trimming: 4 bases; J trimming: 3 bases; junction bases outside the gene matches: 6. As DNA, the CDR3 is TGCGCCAGCAGCGGACCCGGGACAGACTATGGCTACACCTTC. It is translated as CASSGPGTDYGYTF.

V and J are TRBV11-3 and TRBJ2-1, with TRBD1 as a possible D gene (6 bases). V lost 5 bases and J lost 8, with 19 bases in between. The CDR3 consists of 15 residues. CDR1 is SGHNT, CDR2 YENEEA, per germline. In DNA, the CDR3 is TGTGCCAGCAGCCCCCCAGGACAGAATAGGCATGAGCAGTTCTTC. It codes for CASSPPGQNRHEQFF.

The rearrangement uses TRBV5-1 and TRBJ2-3, with D tentatively TRBD1 (6 bases). Germline V CDR1 and CDR2: SGHRS, YFSETQ. CDR3 size: 17 residues. With 2 bases removed from V and 0 bases from J, the gap between germline ends came to 16 bases. The CDR3 loop reads CASSFSGTTVSTDTQYF. The CDR3 DNA follows: TGCGCCAGCAGCTTCTCCGGGACAACCGTTAGCACAGATACGCAGTATTTT.

The CDR3 bases are TGTGCCAGCAGTGACCAGGGCTCGAACACTGAAGCTTTCTTT. Protein: CASSDQGSNTEAFF. The chain links TRBV2 to TRBJ1-1; D possibly corresponds to TRBD1 (5 bases). The CDR3 runs 14 residues. Germline V CDR1 and CDR2: SNHLY, FYNNEI. Trimming shortened V by 3 bases and J by 1 base, and 9 bases separated the two germline ends.

The genes are TRBV25-1 and TRBJ1-2; 8 positions match TRBD1. V lost 3 bases and J lost 7; bases outside the gene matches: 16. Germline V gives CDR1 MGHDK, CDR2 SYGVNS. This CDR3 has 17 residues. CDR3 residues: CASSEARTGIEKRGYTF. The CDR3 coding sequence is TGTGCCAGCAGTGAGGCCAGGACAGGGATCGAGAAGCGTGGCTACACCTTC.

V is TRBV6-5 and J is TRBJ2-5, with D uncertain. Germline V CDR1 and CDR2: MNHEY, SVGAGI. CDR3 length: 13 amino acids. Trimming cost V 6 bases and J 1 base, with 9 bases left between them. In nucleotides, the CDR3 is TGTGCCAGCAGCCTCCCGGGCCAAGAGACCCAGTACTTC. This encodes CASSLPGQETQYF.

CDR3 in amino acids: CASSRLAGVYNEQFF. The DNA for the CDR3 is TGTGCCAGCAGCAGACTAGCGGGAGTCTACAATGAGCAGTTCTTC. The chain uses TRBV3-1 (or the pseudogene TRBV3-2) and TRBJ2-1; TRBD2 matches 12 bases. Germline V gene sequence: CDR1 LGHDT, CDR2 YNNKEL (reference sequence). The CDR3 covers 15 residues. Trimming at V came to 5 bases and at J to 3 bases, leaving 2 bases not matched to a gene.

This rearrangement joins TRBV6-5 to TRBJ1-2; D unclear. V gave up 6 bases and J gave up 8 bases, with 13 bases separating them. The CDR3 extends over 12 amino acids. Germline V gives CDR1 MNHEY, CDR2 SVGAGI. The CDR3: CASRILPGGYTF. The CDR3 DNA follows: TGTGCCAGCAGAATTCTACCCGGGGGCTACACCTTC.

Note on this clone: One junction end does not reproduce the germline sequence, and a read error may be involved. V gene TRBV11-1 combines with J gene TRBJ2-7; D may be TRBD2 (5 bases). Germline V gene data show CDR1 as SGHAT and CDR2 as FQDESV (reference sequence). The CDR3 is made up of 13 amino acids. CDR3 in amino acids: CASSLDRGMVLHF. In DNA, the CDR3 is TGTGCCAGCAGCTTAGATCGGGGAATGGTCCTGCACTTC.

V is TRBV10-3 and J is TRBJ2-7; 9 bases agree with TRBD1. The germline V gene encodes CDR1 ENHRY and CDR2 SYGVKD. The CDR3 length is 16 residues. After removal of 3 bases from V and 2 bases from J, the junction contained 8 bases not matched to a gene. The CDR3 DNA is TGTGCCATCAGTGACCGGGACAGGGCCTTAACCTACGAGCAGTACTTC. It codes for CAISDRDRALTYEQYF.

In this sample, this clone turned up a few times. The chain links TRBV6-6 to TRBJ2-3; the match to TRBD2 covers 10 bases. This CDR3 is 15 amino acids long. Germline V gene data show CDR1 as MNHNY and CDR2 as SVGAGI (reference sequence). The junction had 8 bases not matched to a gene; V was cut back by 6 bases and J by 5 bases. As DNA, the CDR3 is TGTGCCAGCAGACCGAGCGGGGGGGAGAGAGATACGCAGTATTTT. Translated: CASRPSGGERDTQYF.

This chain uses TRBV14 with TRBJ1-2; D may be TRBD1 (6 bases). Trimming took 6 bases from V and 2 from J, leaving 16 bases between them. The CDR3 totals 15 residues. In germline, CDR1 is SGHDN, CDR2 FVKESK. The CDR3 spells CASRLHRDKNYGYTF. The CDR3 nucleotides read TGTGCCAGCAGGCTCCACCGGGACAAGAACTATGGCTACACCTTC. Supplemented by reference TRBV14 and TRBJ1-2, the full variable domain reads EAGVTQFPSHSVIEKGQTVTLRCDPISGHDNLYWYRRVMGKEIKFLLHFVKESKQDESGMPNNRFLAERTGGTYSTLKVQPAELEDSGVYFCASRLHRDKNYGYTFGSGTRLTVV.

This clone occurred once. J is TRBJ2-7 and V is TRBV18, with a tentative D call TRBD2 (5 bases). The CDR3 is made up of 14 amino acids. Germline-derived CDR1 and CDR2 are KGHSH and LQKENI. Trimming left V 3 bases short and J 1 base short, with 10 bases between. CDR3 nucleotide sequence: TGTGCCAGCTCACCGGGGAGTGGATCCTACGAGCAGTACTTC. Translating gives CASSPGSGSYEQYF. Supplemented by reference TRBV18 and TRBJ2-7, the full variable domain reads NAGVMQNPRHLVRRRGQEARLRCSPMKGHSHVYWYRQLPEEGLKFMVYLQKENIIDESGMPKERFSAEFPKEGPSILRIQQVVRGDSAAYFCASSPGSGSYEQYFGPGTRLTVT.

The chain links TRBV15 to TRBJ2-4; a possible D gene is TRBD2 (5 bases). Germline V lookup: CDR1 LNHNV, CDR2 YYDKDF (reference sequence). This CDR3 has 15 amino acids. The V and J ends lost 2 bases and 3 bases respectively, with 11 bases between them. The CDR3 DNA sequence: TGTGCCACCAGCAGACCCGACGAGGGCAAAAACATTCAGTACTTC. Its protein is CATSRPDEGKNIQYF.

The CDR3 is CASSGLAGGDTQYF. The DNA of the CDR3 is TGTGCCAGCAGCGGACTAGCGGGGGGAGATACGCAGTATTTT. This chain joins TRBV27 and TRBJ2-3; 14 nucleotides line up with TRBD2. This CDR3 contains 14 residues. Germline assignment: CDR1 MNHEY and CDR2 SMNVEV (reference sequence). Trimming removed 6 bases from V and 5 bases from J; junction bases left unmatched: 1.

The chain joins TRBV2 to TRBJ2-5, with 10 bases that match TRBD1. Germline CDR1 reads SNHLY; CDR2 reads FYNNEI. V shed 7 bases and J 2 bases; nucleotides not matched to a gene: 7. The CDR3 is 15 amino acids. In nucleotides, the CDR3 is TGTGCCAGCACAAGGGACAGGGGAGTTCAAGAGACCCAGTACTTC. Amino acid sequence: CASTRDRGVQETQYF.